Here is one TCR beta chain with its context. Its matching antigen is unknown. This entry is derived from a study of CD8 T cells in Susac syndrome. Whole-study context: When blood was drawn, patients with Susac syndrome were on intravenous immunoglobulin alone, on corticosteroids, or therapy-naive.

General study findings and limits: In total CD8+ repertoires, about 16 Susac-specific public clones were found, and CD8+ TEMRA repertoires had 5 or 6. Expansion of Susac CD8+ clones peaked in TEMRA cells and in active patients.

The CDR3 loop spans 15 amino acids. Germline CDR1 and CDR2: SGDLS and YYNGEE. Trimming shortened V by 0 bases and J by 0 bases, and 9 bases separated the two germline ends. cDNA came from approximately 0.5 to 1 ug RNA primed by random hexamers. MiXCR, run by TCRdb on the immunoSEQ multiplex PCR reads, gives a single entry per CDR3 protein. The sample has about 110,000 distinct CDR3 sequences, roughly 94% seen once. The sample taken for sequencing was CD8+ T cells from PBMCs. This chain links TRBV9 with TRBJ1-1; possibly TRBD1 for D (5 bases). This clonotype was sampled from a human donor with Susac syndrome. The CDR3 coding sequence is TGTGCCAGCAGCGTAGTGGGGGGTATGAACACTGAAGCTTTCTTT. The encoded protein is CASSVVGGMNTEAFF.